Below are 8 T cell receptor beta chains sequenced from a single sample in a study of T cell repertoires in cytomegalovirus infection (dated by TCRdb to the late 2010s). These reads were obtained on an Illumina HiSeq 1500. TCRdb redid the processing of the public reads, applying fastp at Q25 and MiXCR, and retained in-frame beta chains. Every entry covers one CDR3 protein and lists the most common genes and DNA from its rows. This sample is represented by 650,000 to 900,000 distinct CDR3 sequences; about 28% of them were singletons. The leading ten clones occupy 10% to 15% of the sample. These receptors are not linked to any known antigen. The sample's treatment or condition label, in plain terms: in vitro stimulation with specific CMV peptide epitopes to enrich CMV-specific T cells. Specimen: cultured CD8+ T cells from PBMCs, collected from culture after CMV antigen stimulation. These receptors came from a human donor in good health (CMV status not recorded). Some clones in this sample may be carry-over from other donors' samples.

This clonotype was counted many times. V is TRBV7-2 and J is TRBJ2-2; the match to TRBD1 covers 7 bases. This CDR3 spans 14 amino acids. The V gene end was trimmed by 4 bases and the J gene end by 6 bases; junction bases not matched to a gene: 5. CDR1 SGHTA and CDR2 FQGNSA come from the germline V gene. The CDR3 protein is CASSSRQGPGELFF. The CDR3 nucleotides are TGTGCCAGCAGCTCCCGACAGGGTCCCGGGGAGCTGTTTTTT.

CDR3 DNA sequence: TGTGCCACCAGCAGGCAGGGGACTTCTTACGAGCAGTACTTC. It yields the protein CATSRQGTSYEQYF. The chain is built from TRBV15 and TRBJ2-7; D possibly uses TRBD1 or TRBD2 (6 bases each). The CDR3 has 14 amino acids. Looked up from germline, CDR1 is LNHNV and CDR2 is YYDKDF (reference sequence). Trimming took 3 bases from V and 4 from J, leaving 13 bases between them.

The CDR3, as DNA: TGTGCCAGCAGCTTAGCCCGGGGGGCCGGGCGAAATGAGCAGTTCTTC. Its translation: CASSLARGAGRNEQFF. The gene calls are TRBV7-9 and TRBJ2-1; D is perhaps TRBD2 (7 bases). The V gene lost 0 bases and the J gene lost 7 bases, with 16 bases spanning the gap. The CDR3 has 16 amino acids. The germline CDR1 and CDR2 sequences are SEHNR and FQNEAQ (reference sequence).

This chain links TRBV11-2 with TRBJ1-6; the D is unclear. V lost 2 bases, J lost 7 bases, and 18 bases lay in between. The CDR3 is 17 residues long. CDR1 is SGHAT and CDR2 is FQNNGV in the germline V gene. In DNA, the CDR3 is TGTGCCAGCAGCTTATGGACGGCCACGGGAGGGAATTCACCCCTCCACTTT. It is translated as CASSLWTATGGNSPLHF.

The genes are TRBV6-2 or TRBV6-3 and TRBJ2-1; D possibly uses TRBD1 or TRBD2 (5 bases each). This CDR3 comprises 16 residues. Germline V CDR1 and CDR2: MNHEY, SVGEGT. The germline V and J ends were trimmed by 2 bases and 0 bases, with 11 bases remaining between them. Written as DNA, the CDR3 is TGTGCCAGCAGTTACGGGACCCTTTACTCCTACAATGAGCAGTTCTTC. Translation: CASSYGTLYSYNEQFF.

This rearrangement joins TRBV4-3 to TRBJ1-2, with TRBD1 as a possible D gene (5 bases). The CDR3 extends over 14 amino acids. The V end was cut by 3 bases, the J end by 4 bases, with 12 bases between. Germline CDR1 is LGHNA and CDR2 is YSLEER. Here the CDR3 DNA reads TGCGCCAGCAGCCACCCCGGGGCCCTCTATGGCTACACCTTC. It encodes CASSHPGALYGYTF.

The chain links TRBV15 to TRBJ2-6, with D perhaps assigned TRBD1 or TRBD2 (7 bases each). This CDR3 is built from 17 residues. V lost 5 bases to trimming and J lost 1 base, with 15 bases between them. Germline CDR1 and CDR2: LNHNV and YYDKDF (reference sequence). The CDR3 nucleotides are TGTGCCACCAGCCGAACAGGGGAGGGTTCTGGGGCCAACGTCCTGACTTTC. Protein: CATSRTGEGSGANVLTF.

The CDR3 DNA reads as TGTGCCAGTAGTGTCACCCGGGACAGGGCTGTAGCTTTCTTT. Protein: CASSVTRDRAVAFF. The chain has TRBV19 and TRBJ1-1; 9 positions agree with TRBD1. The ends lost 5 bases at V and 10 bases at J; junction bases unmatched: 11. Germline CDR1 reads LNHDA; CDR2 reads SQIVND (reference sequence). This CDR3 spans 14 amino acids.